This is a list of T cell receptor beta chains from one sample in a study of blood T cell repertoires in COVID-19. The table came from immunoSEQ multiplex PCR; TCRdb's copy has only in-frame clones and leaves some out. The sample comprises under 250,000 clones, roughly 90% of which are singletons, and about 2.5% rests with the top ten. Specimen: peripheral blood. The receptors here all came from a woman aged 55-75 years with acute or convalescent COVID-19. Both conserved end residues are part of each CDR3. The D gene is left open where the match is weak. Clone size is not always given. Where it is, it says once, few, many or a class for expanded clones.

CDR3nt	CDR3aa	abundance	v_gene	d_gene	j_gene
TGTGCCAGCAGCCAAGATCATAGGGAGGGCCAGCCCCAGCATTTT	CASSQDHREGQPQHF	-	TRBV3-1/TRBV3-2	-	TRBJ1-5
TGTGCCACCAGTGATAGACAGGGGCCCTTCAATGAGCAGTTCTTC	CATSDRQGPFNEQFF	-	TRBV24-1	TRBD1	TRBJ2-1
TGTGCCAGCAGCCAACGACAGGGCCCGCAGCCCCAGCATTTT	CASSQRQGPQPQHF	-	TRBV3-1/TRBV3-2	TRBD1	TRBJ1-5
TGTGCCAGCACCGGGGGGAACCGCTATGGCTACACCTTC	CASTGGNRYGYTF	-	TRBV11-2	-	TRBJ1-2
TGTGCCAGCTCCTTAGTTTCTGGGGCCAACGTCCTGACTTTC	CASSLVSGANVLTF	-	TRBV5-4	-	TRBJ2-6
TGCAGCGCCTCCCAGGGCGGTCCCGCCTACGAGCAGTACTTC	CSASQGGPAYEQYF	-	TRBV29-1	-	TRBJ2-7
TGTGCCAGCAGTTCGGTGGGGAGGAACAATGAGCAGTTCTTC	CASSSVGRNNEQFF	-	TRBV6-5	-	TRBJ2-1
TGCGCCAGCAGCTTGGACCAGGGGAGAGTGAACACTGAAGCTTTCTTT	CASSLDQGRVNTEAFF	-	TRBV5-1	-	TRBJ1-1
TGTGCCAGCAGCTTAGCTACCCGGGGGGCAGGGGTGACCCAGTACTTC	CASSLATRGAGVTQYF	-	TRBV7-2	-	TRBJ2-5
TGTGCCAGCAGCTTCCTAGCGGGTGAGATGGATACGCAGTATTTT	CASSFLAGEMDTQYF	once	TRBV5-6	TRBD2	TRBJ2-3
TGCGCCAGCAGCCCTCAGGGAACCCTAGCCAAAAACATTCAGTACTTC	CASSPQGTLAKNIQYF	-	TRBV5-1	-	TRBJ2-4
TGTGCCAGCAGCTTGGGGCGGGATCAGCCCCAGCATTTT	CASSLGRDQPQHF	-	TRBV5-5	-	TRBJ1-5
TGCGCCAGCAGCCCAAGCAGGGTTCTAGACACTTCACCCCTCCACTTT	CASSPSRVLDTSPLHF	once	TRBV4-3	-	TRBJ1-6
TGTGCCAGCAGCCCAGGGGGCTTGAGTGAAAAACTGTTTTTT	CASSPGGLSEKLFF	-	TRBV3-1/TRBV3-2	TRBD1	TRBJ1-4
TGTGCCAGCTCACCAGACAGGGGCTCCTACAATGAGCAGTTCTTC	CASSPDRGSYNEQFF	-	TRBV18	TRBD1	TRBJ2-1
TGTGCCAGCACCTTAACAGGGTCTTCCTACGAGCAGTACTTC	CASTLTGSSYEQYF	-	TRBV6-5	-	TRBJ2-7
TGCGCCAGCAGCTTGGGAGACAGGGGCTTGGGACCGATTTACAATGAGCAGTTCTTC	CASSLGDRGLGPIYNEQFF	-	TRBV5-1	TRBD1	TRBJ2-1
TGTGCCAGCAGCTCTGGTCGAGCGGGAACCTACGAGCAGTACTTC	CASSSGRAGTYEQYF	-	TRBV5-4	TRBD2	TRBJ2-7
TGTGCCATCAGTGAGAGGGGGACAGGGGGGTATGGCTACACCTTC	CAISERGTGGYGYTF	once	TRBV10-3	TRBD1	TRBJ1-2
TGTGCCTGGAGTCCAGGGGACGAGAACACCGGGGAGCTGTTTTTT	CAWSPGDENTGELFF	-	TRBV30	-	TRBJ2-2
TGTGCCAGCAGTGTGACGGGGAATCAGCCCCAGCATTTT	CASSVTGNQPQHF	-	TRBV28	-	TRBJ1-5
TGCGCCAGCAGCGAAGATCTCCGGGGTTCCTACGAGCAGTACTTC	CASSEDLRGSYEQYF	-	TRBV5-1	-	TRBJ2-7
TGTGCCAGCAGCTTAGTCGGTTCGGGAGAAAATCAGCCCCAGCATTTT	CASSLVGSGENQPQHF	-	TRBV7-6	-	TRBJ1-5
TGTGCCAGCAGTTACCCTGGAGCGGGGGGAGGCAATGAGCAGTTCTTC	CASSYPGAGGGNEQFF	-	TRBV6-5	TRBD2	TRBJ2-1
TGTGCCAGCAGCTTAGCGCTGAGCGGGAGGGGGACAGATACGCAGTATTTT	CASSLALSGRGTDTQYF	-	TRBV7-2	TRBD2	TRBJ2-3
TGTGCCAGCAGCGCCCAGGGGGCAAGCAATCAGCCCCAGCATTTT	CASSAQGASNQPQHF	-	TRBV7-9	TRBD1	TRBJ1-5
TGTGCCAGTAGTATAGATCCGCGGGACAGCTACGAGCAGTACTTC	CASSIDPRDSYEQYF	-	TRBV19	-	TRBJ2-7
TGTGCCAGCAGCTTCTATACAGATACGCAGTATTTT	CASSFYTDTQYF	-	TRBV5-4	-	TRBJ2-3
TGTGCCAGCAGTGACGTGGGGGGATATAGCAATCAGCCCCAGCATTTT	CASSDVGGYSNQPQHF	-	TRBV6-2/TRBV6-3	-	TRBJ1-5
TGTGCCAGCAGCTCCTCAAGGACTTACGGCTACACCTTC	CASSSSRTYGYTF	-	TRBV5-6	-	TRBJ1-2
TGTGCCAGCAGTGGTGGAGAACTAAACTATGGCTACACCTTC	CASSGGELNYGYTF	-	TRBV2	-	TRBJ1-2
TGTGCCAGCTCACCACCCTATTCGATAGACAGATTGAGCTCCTACGAGCAGTACTTC	CASSPPYSIDRLSSYEQYF	-	TRBV18	-	TRBJ2-7
TGTGCCAGCAACTCGCGAGGGTTAACTAATGAAAAACTGTTTTTT	CASNSRGLTNEKLFF	-	TRBV5-6	-	TRBJ1-4
TGTGCCAGCAGCACGGACAGGAGCAATCAGCCCCAGCATTTT	CASSTDRSNQPQHF	few	TRBV28	TRBD1	TRBJ1-5
TGTGCCAGCAGCCTCCGGGACAGGGAAGGTTACGAGCAGTACTTC	CASSLRDREGYEQYF	-	TRBV2	TRBD1	TRBJ2-7
TGTGCCAGAAGCTGGACAGTTGGGACAGGAGAAGCTTTCTTT	CARSWTVGTGEAFF	once	TRBV5-3	TRBD1	TRBJ1-1
TGTGCCAGCAGCCAACTAGCGGGGAACTACGAGCAGTACTTC	CASSQLAGNYEQYF	-	TRBV5-6	TRBD2	TRBJ2-7
TGTGCCACCAGCAGAGTCTATCCAAGCCTAGCGGATGGAGCCGGGGAGCTGTTTTTT	CATSRVYPSLADGAGELFF	-	TRBV15	TRBD2	TRBJ2-2
TGTGCCAGCAGTTTTAACCGGGACAGCTATTCACCCCTCCACTTT	CASSFNRDSYSPLHF	-	TRBV7-9	TRBD1	TRBJ1-6
TGTGCCAGCAGTCTCCGGGACAGGGTAGGATACAATGAGCAGTTCTTC	CASSLRDRVGYNEQFF	few	TRBV14	TRBD1	TRBJ2-1
TGTGCCAGCAGCTTCTCACAGGGCTACAATGAGCAGTTCTTC	CASSFSQGYNEQFF	-	TRBV7-8	-	TRBJ2-1
TGCAGCGTTGCGATATCTAGCTCCTACAATGAGCAGTTCTTC	CSVAISSSYNEQFF	-	TRBV29-1	-	TRBJ2-1
TGTGCCACCAGTTCGGGACAGGGGATGAACACTGAAGCTTTCTTT	CATSSGQGMNTEAFF	-	TRBV24-1	TRBD1	TRBJ1-1
TGTGCCAGCAGTTACTCGCCAGGGGATACTGAAGCTTTCTTT	CASSYSPGDTEAFF	-	TRBV6-5	-	TRBJ1-1
TGCGCCAGCAGCTTTACCGGGACAGGGAATTCACCCCTCCACTTT	CASSFTGTGNSPLHF	-	TRBV5-1	TRBD1	TRBJ1-6
TGTGCCACCAGCAGAGTGGGACAGGACTGGATCTCAACTAATGAAAAACTGTTTTTT	CATSRVGQDWISTNEKLFF	-	TRBV15	TRBD1	TRBJ1-4
TGTGCCAGCAGCCAACCGGGACTAGCGGGAGCTTGGGAGACCCAGTACTTC	CASSQPGLAGAWETQYF	-	TRBV3-1/TRBV3-2	TRBD2	TRBJ2-5
TGTGCCGTGCGGGCAATCTCTGGAAACACCATATATTTT	CAVRAISGNTIYF	-	TRBV19	-	TRBJ1-3
TGTGCCAGCAGACTATTCTACGAGCAGTACTTC	CASRLFYEQYF	-	TRBV2	-	TRBJ2-7
TGTGCCAGCAGCGGCAGGACTAGCGGGACCCACGAGCAGTACTTC	CASSGRTSGTHEQYF	-	TRBV7-8	TRBD2	TRBJ2-7
TGTGCCAGTAGCCCGACAGGGGAAACTGAAGCTTTCTTT	CASSPTGETEAFF	-	TRBV19	TRBD1	TRBJ1-1
TGCGCCAGCAGACTTGGAAACACCATATATTTT	CASRLGNTIYF	-	TRBV4-1	-	TRBJ1-3
TGTGCCAGCAGCCAACGTTTGGGGACAGGGGTTACAGATACGCAGTATTTT	CASSQRLGTGVTDTQYF	-	TRBV3-1/TRBV3-2	TRBD1	TRBJ2-3
TGTGCCAGTAGTATTATTTCCGGGGAGGACTCCTACAATGAGCAGTTCTTC	CASSIISGEDSYNEQFF	-	TRBV19	-	TRBJ2-1
TGTGCCAGCAGCCTCAGAAATACAGGGGGGCCGCAGTATTTT	CASSLRNTGGPQYF	once	TRBV7-9	TRBD1	TRBJ2-3
TGTGCCACCAGCAGGCCAGGCGTCAACACCGGGGAGCTGTTTTTT	CATSRPGVNTGELFF	once	TRBV15	-	TRBJ2-2
TGTGCCAGCAGCTCCGGGACTAGCGGGGGGCCGGGTGCGCAGTATTTT	CASSSGTSGGPGAQYF	-	TRBV13	TRBD2	TRBJ2-3
TGTGCCAGCTCACCTGTCAGGGATTATCAGCCCCAGCATTTT	CASSPVRDYQPQHF	-	TRBV18	-	TRBJ1-5
TGTGCCAGCAGCCAAAGTCGAGGAGGCACAGATACGCAGTATTTT	CASSQSRGGTDTQYF	-	TRBV3-1/TRBV3-2	-	TRBJ2-3
TGCGCCAGCAGCTTGGCCGGAGGAGGACCTTCCTCCTACGAGCAGTACTTC	CASSLAGGGPSSYEQYF	-	TRBV5-1	-	TRBJ2-7